This entry concerns a single T cell receptor (beta chain). Its specificity is unknown. This sample is part of a study of cytomegalovirus exposure and HLA in healthy donors. Study-level points and caveats: Some V segments (TRBV6-2 and TRBV6-3 among them) were excluded as indistinguishable. Researchers had no immune exposure information except CMV serostatus available. Certain sequence variants were highly shared and formed a cluster, and this cluster was likely a sequencing artifact.

The CDR3 extends over 16 amino acids. V lost 0 bases and J 2 bases, leaving 13 bases between the germline ends. The germline gives CDR1 SGHNT, CDR2 YYREEE (reference sequence). It was with 60 Vbeta and 13 Jbeta primers that the PCR ran. Clones were sequenced by immunoSEQ multiplex PCR, and TCRdb holds only the in-frame ones, with some missing. Among 150,000 to 200,000 clones listed, around 77% were seen once. The chain uses TRBV5-4 and TRBJ2-3; D gene ambiguous. This receptor was identified in a female donor in good health and CMV-seronegative. The sequenced sample was PBMCs. The CDR3 bases are TGTGCCAGCAGCTTGGGACACCCGACCTTCACAGATACGCAGTATTTT. It encodes CASSLGHPTFTDTQYF.